This TCR beta chain was sequenced during a study of vaccination and CD4 T cells after COVID-19. Study observations and caveats: The researchers studied relatively few convalescent patients and omitted early post-infection timepoints.

Treatment in this sample: approximately 10-day PBMC culture with coronavirus spike peptide pools or control peptides (ViraFEST assay). Healthy people receiving the vaccine had no prior SARS-CoV-2 infection, a status indicated by nucleocapsid antibodies testing negative before and after vaccination. Researchers reported culturing approximately 2 million PBMCs per well with roughly 10 IU/ml IL-2 and 9 to 10 ug/ml peptide pools. Sequence data for DNA of cultured CD4+ T cells were generated by the Oncomine TCR Beta short-read assay. From the PCR reads, TCRdb called clonotypes with MiXCR, one entry per CDR3 protein. This table holds some 20,000 distinct CDR3 sequences, around 42% found once. The germline gives CDR1 MNHEY, CDR2 SVGAGI. This CDR3 comprises 16 residues. V dropped 4 bases and J dropped 7 bases, with 17 bases sitting between them. Comments on this clonotype: Antigen unknown.

This sequence originates from a human donor who received a COVID-19 vaccine. The sequenced sample was CD4+ T cells from blood, cultured in vitro, obtained before SARS-CoV-2 vaccination. The genes are TRBV6-5 and TRBJ1-6, with D possibly TRBD1 on 6 matching bases. The CDR3 here is CASSFGGGGTNSPLHF. The CDR3, as DNA: TGTGCCAGCAGTTTCGGGGGAGGGGGGACAAATTCACCCCTCCACTTT.